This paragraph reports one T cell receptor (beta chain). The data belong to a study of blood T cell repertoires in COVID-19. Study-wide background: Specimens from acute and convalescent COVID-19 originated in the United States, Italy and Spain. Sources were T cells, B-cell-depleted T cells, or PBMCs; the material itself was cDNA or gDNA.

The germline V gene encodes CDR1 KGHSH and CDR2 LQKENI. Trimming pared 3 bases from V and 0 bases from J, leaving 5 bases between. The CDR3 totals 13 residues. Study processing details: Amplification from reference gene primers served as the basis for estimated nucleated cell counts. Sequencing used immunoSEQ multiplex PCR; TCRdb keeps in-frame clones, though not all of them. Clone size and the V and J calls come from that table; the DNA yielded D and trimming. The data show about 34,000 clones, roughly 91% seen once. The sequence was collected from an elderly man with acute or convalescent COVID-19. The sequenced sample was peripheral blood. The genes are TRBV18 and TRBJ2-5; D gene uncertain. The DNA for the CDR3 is TGTGCCAGCTCACCTTCGTACCAAGAGACCCAGTACTTC. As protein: CASSPSYQETQYF.